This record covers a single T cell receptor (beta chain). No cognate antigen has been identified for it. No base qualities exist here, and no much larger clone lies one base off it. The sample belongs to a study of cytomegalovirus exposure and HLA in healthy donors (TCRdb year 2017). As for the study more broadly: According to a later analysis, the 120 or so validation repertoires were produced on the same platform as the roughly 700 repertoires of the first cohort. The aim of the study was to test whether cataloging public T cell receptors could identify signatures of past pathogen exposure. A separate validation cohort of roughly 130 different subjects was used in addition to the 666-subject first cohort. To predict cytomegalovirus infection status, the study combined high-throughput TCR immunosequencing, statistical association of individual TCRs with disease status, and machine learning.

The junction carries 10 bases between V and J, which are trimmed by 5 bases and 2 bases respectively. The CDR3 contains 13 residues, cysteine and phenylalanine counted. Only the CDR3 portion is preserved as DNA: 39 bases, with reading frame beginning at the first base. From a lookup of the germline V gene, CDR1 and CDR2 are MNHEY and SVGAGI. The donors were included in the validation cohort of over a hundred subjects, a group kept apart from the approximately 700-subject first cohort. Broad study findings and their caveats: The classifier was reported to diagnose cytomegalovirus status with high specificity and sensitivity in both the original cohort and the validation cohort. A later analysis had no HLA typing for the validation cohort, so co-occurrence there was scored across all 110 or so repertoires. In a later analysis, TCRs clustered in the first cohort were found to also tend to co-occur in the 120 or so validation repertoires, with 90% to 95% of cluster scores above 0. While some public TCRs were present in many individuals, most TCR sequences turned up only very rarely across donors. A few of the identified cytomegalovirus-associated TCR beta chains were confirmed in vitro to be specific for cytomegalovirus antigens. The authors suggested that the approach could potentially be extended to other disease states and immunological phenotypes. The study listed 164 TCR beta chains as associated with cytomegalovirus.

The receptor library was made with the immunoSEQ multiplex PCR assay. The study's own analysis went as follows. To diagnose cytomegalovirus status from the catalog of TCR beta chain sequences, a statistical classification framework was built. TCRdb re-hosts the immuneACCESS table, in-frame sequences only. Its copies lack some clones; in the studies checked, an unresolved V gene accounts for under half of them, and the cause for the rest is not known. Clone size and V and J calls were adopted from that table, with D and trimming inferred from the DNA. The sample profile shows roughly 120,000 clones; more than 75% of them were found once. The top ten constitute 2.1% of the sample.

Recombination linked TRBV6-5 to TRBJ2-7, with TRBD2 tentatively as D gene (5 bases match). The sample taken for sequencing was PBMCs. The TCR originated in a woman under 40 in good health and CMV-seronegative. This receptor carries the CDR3 CASSQAGTYEQYF. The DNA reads TGTGCCAGCAGTCAAGCCGGGACCTACGAGCAGTACTTC.